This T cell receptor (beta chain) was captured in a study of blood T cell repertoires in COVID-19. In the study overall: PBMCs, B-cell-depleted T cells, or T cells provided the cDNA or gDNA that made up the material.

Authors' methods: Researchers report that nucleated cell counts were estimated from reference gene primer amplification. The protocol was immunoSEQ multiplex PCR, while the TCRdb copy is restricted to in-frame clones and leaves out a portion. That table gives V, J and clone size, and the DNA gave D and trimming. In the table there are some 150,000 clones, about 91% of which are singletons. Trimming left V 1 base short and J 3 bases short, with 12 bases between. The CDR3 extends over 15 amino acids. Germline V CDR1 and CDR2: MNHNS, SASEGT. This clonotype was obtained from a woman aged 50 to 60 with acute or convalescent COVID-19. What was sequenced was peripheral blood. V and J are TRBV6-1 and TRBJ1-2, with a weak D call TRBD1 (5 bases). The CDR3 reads CASSEVGGEDYGYTF. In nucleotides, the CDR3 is TGTGCCAGCAGTGAAGTGGGGGGAGAGGACTATGGCTACACCTTC.